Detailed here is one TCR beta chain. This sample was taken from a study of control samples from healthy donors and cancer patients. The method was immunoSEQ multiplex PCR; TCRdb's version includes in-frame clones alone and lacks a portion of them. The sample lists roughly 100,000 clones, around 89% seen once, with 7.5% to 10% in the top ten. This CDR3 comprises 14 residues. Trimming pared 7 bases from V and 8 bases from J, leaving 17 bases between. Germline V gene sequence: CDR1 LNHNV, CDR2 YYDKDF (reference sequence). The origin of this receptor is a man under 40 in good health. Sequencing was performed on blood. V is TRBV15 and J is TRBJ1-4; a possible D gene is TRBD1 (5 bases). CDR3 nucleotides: TGTGCCACCACCCGGGGGGGGGTTGGAGAAAAACTGTTTTTT. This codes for CATTRGGVGEKLFF.